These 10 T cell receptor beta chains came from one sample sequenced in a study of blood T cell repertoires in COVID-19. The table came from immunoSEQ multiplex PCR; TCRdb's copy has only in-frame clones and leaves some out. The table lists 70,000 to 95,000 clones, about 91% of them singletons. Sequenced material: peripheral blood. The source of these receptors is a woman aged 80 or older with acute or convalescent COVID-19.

The CDR3, as DNA: TGTGCCAGCAGCTTCAAACAGGGGGGAGTAACTGAAGCTTTCTTT. Encoded protein: CASSFKQGGVTEAFF. V gene TRBV7-2 combines with J gene TRBJ1-1; 8 positions match TRBD1. Germline loops: CDR1 SGHTA, CDR2 FQGNSA. Losses at the gene ends were 3 bases for V and 5 bases for J; bases not matched to a gene: 8. This CDR3 comprises 15 residues. The variable domain in full, completed from reference TRBV7-2 and TRBJ1-1, reads GAGVSQSPSNKVTEKGKDVELRCDPISGHTALYWYRQSLGQGLEFLIYFQGNSAPDKSGLPSDRFSAERTGGSVSTLTIQRTQQEDSAVYLCASSFKQGGVTEAFFGQGTRLTVV.

The CDR3 DNA is TGTGCCATCAGTGAGTCCCGAGGGGGCAGCAACTATGGCTACACCTTC. Translating it yields CAISESRGGSNYGYTF. This rearrangement joins TRBV10-3 to TRBJ1-2; 7 positions agree with TRBD1. V dropped 0 bases and J dropped 2; count of bases not matched to a gene: 6. The CDR3 consists of 16 residues. The germline V gene has CDR1 ENHRY and CDR2 SYGVKD.

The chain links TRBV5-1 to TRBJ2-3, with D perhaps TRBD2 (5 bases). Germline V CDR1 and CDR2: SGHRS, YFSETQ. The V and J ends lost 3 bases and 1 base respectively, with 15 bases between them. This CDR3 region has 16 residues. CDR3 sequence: CASSSEIASGTDTQYF. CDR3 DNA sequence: TGCGCCAGCAGCTCTGAAATAGCGTCCGGCACAGATACGCAGTATTTT.

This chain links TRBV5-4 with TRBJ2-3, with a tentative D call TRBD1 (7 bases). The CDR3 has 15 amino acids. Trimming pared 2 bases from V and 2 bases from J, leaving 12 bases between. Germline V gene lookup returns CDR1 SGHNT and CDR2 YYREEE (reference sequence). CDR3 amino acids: CASSLGGGDTDTQYF. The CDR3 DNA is TGTGCCAGCAGCTTAGGGGGCGGGGACACAGATACGCAGTATTTT.

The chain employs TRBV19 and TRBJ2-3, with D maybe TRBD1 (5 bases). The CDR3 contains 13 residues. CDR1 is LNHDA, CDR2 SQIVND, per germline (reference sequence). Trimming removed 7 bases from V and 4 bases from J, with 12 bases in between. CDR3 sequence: CASNRGFADTQYF. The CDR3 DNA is TGTGCCAGTAATAGGGGATTCGCAGATACGCAGTATTTT.

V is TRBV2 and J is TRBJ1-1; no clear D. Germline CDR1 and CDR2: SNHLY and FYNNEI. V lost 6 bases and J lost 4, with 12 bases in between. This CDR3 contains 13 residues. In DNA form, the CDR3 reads TGTGCCAGCAGCCCCGAACGGTTCACTGAAGCTTTCTTT. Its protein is CASSPERFTEAFF.

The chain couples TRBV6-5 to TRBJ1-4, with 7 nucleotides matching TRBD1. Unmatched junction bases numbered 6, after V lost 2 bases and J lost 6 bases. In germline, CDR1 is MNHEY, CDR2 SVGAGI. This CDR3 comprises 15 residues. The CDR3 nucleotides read TGTGCCAGCAGTTACCGGGCAGGGGGTCATGAAAAACTGTTTTTT. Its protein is CASSYRAGGHEKLFF.

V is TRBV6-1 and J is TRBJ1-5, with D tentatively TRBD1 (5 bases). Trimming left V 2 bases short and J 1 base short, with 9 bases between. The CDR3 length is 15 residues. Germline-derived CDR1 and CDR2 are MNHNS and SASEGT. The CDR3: CASSEQGRSNQPQHF. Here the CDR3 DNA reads TGTGCCAGCAGTGAACAGGGTCGGAGCAATCAGCCCCAGCATTTT.

CDR3 loop: CAISERGDTQYF. In DNA form, the CDR3 reads TGTGCCATCAGCGAGCGGGGGGATACGCAGTATTTT. This chain links TRBV10-3 with TRBJ2-3, with 8 bases aligning to TRBD2. Germline-derived CDR1 and CDR2 are ENHRY and SYGVKD. Trimming took 6 bases from V and 6 from J; bases not matched to a gene: 2. This CDR3 contains 12 residues.

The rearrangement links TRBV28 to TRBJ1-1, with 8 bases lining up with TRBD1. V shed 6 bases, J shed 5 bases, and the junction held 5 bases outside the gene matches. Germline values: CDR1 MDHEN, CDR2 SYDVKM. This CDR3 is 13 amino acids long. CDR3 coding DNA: TGTGCCAGCAGCGGGACAGGCCGAACTGAAGCTTTCTTT. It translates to CASSGTGRTEAFF.